This entry concerns a single TCR beta chain. Antigen unknown. The data originate from a study of T cells in Graves' hyperthyroidism and ophthalmopathy. Findings and limits, study-wide: A model using 13 V-J features told ophthalmopathy apart from stable hyperthyroidism. The model anticipated ophthalmopathy a median approximately 6.5 months pre-onset. Blood also held most thyroid clonotypes expanded beyond 0.001.

V shed 3 bases and J shed 6 bases, with 20 bases lying between them. The CDR3 contains 16 residues. Germline CDR1 and CDR2: LNHNV and YYDKDF (reference sequence). Amplified TCR beta CDR3 regions came from RNA transcripts. A first-round RT-PCR of the TCR CDR3 used the HTBI primer set. One entry per CDR3 protein, called by TCRdb with MiXCR from the multiplex PCR reads. The sample carries 75,000 to 100,000 distinct CDR3 sequences, about 51% recorded once. Calling Graves' hyperthyroidism stable meant ophthalmopathy did not progress within 18 months. This receptor was taken from a woman between 35 and 50 years old with Graves' hyperthyroidism. Sequencing was done on a sample of blood. The chain joins TRBV15 to TRBJ1-2; weak D call: TRBD1 (5 bases). In nucleotides, the CDR3 is TGTGCCACCAGCAGTTCTATGCAGGGAGCAAATCATGGCTACACCTTC. It encodes CATSSSMQGANHGYTF.